The source of this T cell receptor beta chain is a study of T cell responses to AZD1222 COVID-19 vaccine. Study details: Second doses were pooled across both intervals (about 4 or about 12 weeks). General study findings and limits: Once two AZD1222 doses were given, Spike-specific TCR breadth and depth went up.

The CDR3 covers 14 residues. V lost 1 base and J lost 5; bases outside the gene matches: 5. CDR1 is KGHSH and CDR2 is LQKENI in the germline V gene. In its sample, this clone was seen once. Its antigen is undetermined. TCRdb's copy holds only in-frame clones and misses some; the assay was immunoSEQ multiplex PCR. The table has tens of thousands of clones, roughly 90% seen once; the top ten hold approximately 21%. Material: peripheral blood, obtained on day 0 of AZD1222 vaccination. The TCR was taken from an adult in good health. V is TRBV18 and J is TRBJ2-7; 7 positions match TRBD1. CDR3 in DNA: TGTGCCAGCTCACCACTGACAGGGTCGGACGAGCAGTACTTC. It yields the protein CASSPLTGSDEQYF.